One T cell receptor (beta chain) is described in this entry. The antigen remains undetermined. Treatment defined: oral pan-JAK inhibitor, 5-10 mg twice daily. Researchers took lesional scalp punch biopsies and peripheral blood from people who were alopecia areata patients. The record originates from a study of CD8+ T cells in alopecia areata. Looking at the study overall: At a dose of 5 to 10 mg twice daily, oral tofacitinib was given to treated patients.

General study points: Persistence in scalp and blood during tofacitinib was observed for many expanded lesional clones. Tofacitinib yielded significantly lower scalp clonality and fewer expanded CD8+ clones among the top 100.

RNA was extracted and reverse transcribed into cDNA as the sequencing template. The repertoire was sequenced with immunoSEQ multiplex PCR; TCRdb's copy has only in-frame clones and lacks some. The table lists under 200,000 clones, about 71% of them singletons. This TCR derives from a human donor with alopecia areata. The material sequenced was CD4+ T cells sorted from blood, taken at week 4, from a patient treated with tofacitinib.

The CDR3 bases are TGTGCCAGCAGCTTAAAAGGGACAGCCAATGAGCAGTTCTTC. Translation: CASSLKGTANEQFF. The chain recombines TRBV11-3 with TRBJ2-1; 7 bases match TRBD1. The ends lost 2 bases at V and 6 bases at J; junction bases unmatched: 4. Germline values: CDR1 SGHNT, CDR2 YENEEA. This CDR3 is built from 14 residues.